Listed below are T cell receptor beta chains from one sample, sequenced in a study of cytomegalovirus exposure and HLA in healthy donors. Sequencing was performed with immunoSEQ multiplex PCR; in TCRdb, only in-frame clones are kept and a portion is missing. Of roughly 100,000 clones listed, around 80% are singletons. The specimen was PBMCs. The receptors shown here come from a woman aged 18-29 years in good health and CMV-seropositive. Both conserved end residues are part of each CDR3. D genes are given only for firm matches. Only some rows state a clone size, as once, few, many or a class for expanded clones.

cdr3_length: 14; v_call: TRBV27; clone_size: few; d_call: TRBD1; j_call: TRBJ1-5; cdr3_aa: CASSLFGQGAPQHF; cdr3_nt: TGTGCCAGCAGTTTATTCGGACAGGGGGCCCCCCAGCATTTT
cdr3_length: 15; v_call: TRBV4-2; clone_size: few; d_call: .; j_call: TRBJ1-2; cdr3_aa: CASSQDAAAVYGYTF; cdr3_nt: TGTGCCAGCAGCCAAGATGCCGCCGCAGTGTATGGCTACACCTTC
cdr3_length: 14; v_call: TRBV10-2; clone_size: once; d_call: .; j_call: TRBJ1-5; cdr3_aa: CASSDGGLIQPQHF; cdr3_nt: TGCGCCAGCAGTGACGGGGGGCTCATTCAGCCCCAGCATTTT
cdr3_length: 16; v_call: TRBV19; clone_size: .; d_call: TRBD2; j_call: TRBJ2-1; cdr3_aa: CASSTRTSARYNEQFF; cdr3_nt: TGTGCCAGTAGTACCCGGACTAGCGCAAGATACAATGAGCAGTTCTTC
cdr3_length: 12; v_call: TRBV5-6; clone_size: .; d_call: .; j_call: TRBJ1-1; cdr3_aa: CASSLQDTEAFF; cdr3_nt: TGTGCCAGCAGCTTACAGGACACTGAAGCTTTCTTT
cdr3_length: 14; v_call: TRBV11-2; clone_size: .; d_call: TRBD1; j_call: TRBJ2-5; cdr3_aa: CASSLGQVKETQYF; cdr3_nt: TGTGCCAGCAGCTTGGGACAGGTCAAAGAGACCCAGTACTTC
cdr3_length: 16; v_call: TRBV4-1; clone_size: .; d_call: .; j_call: TRBJ1-1; cdr3_aa: CASSQEKRGTGTEAFF; cdr3_nt: TGCGCCAGCAGCCAAGAGAAAAGGGGGACGGGCACTGAAGCTTTCTTT
cdr3_length: 14; v_call: TRBV19; clone_size: .; d_call: .; j_call: TRBJ2-7; cdr3_aa: CASSITRSAAEQYF; cdr3_nt: TGTGCCAGTAGTATAACCAGGTCGGCTGCCGAGCAGTACTTC
cdr3_length: 16; v_call: TRBV19; clone_size: few; d_call: .; j_call: TRBJ1-4; cdr3_aa: CASRSYSGATNEKLFF; cdr3_nt: TGTGCCAGTAGGTCCTATTCAGGGGCAACGAATGAAAAACTGTTTTTT
cdr3_length: 16; v_call: TRBV2; clone_size: .; d_call: .; j_call: TRBJ2-1; cdr3_aa: CASRLYRDLSYNEQFF; cdr3_nt: TGTGCCAGCAGACTTTATCGGGACTTATCCTACAATGAGCAGTTCTTC
cdr3_length: 16; v_call: TRBV9; clone_size: .; d_call: TRBD2; j_call: TRBJ2-7; cdr3_aa: CASSVSRRGGRDEQYF; cdr3_nt: TGTGCCAGCAGCGTTTCCCGGCGGGGGGGCCGCGACGAGCAGTACTTC
cdr3_length: 11; v_call: TRBV20-1; clone_size: .; d_call: .; j_call: TRBJ1-1; cdr3_aa: CSARSQPEAFF; cdr3_nt: TGCAGTGCTAGGTCACAGCCTGAAGCTTTCTTT
cdr3_length: 14; v_call: TRBV5-5; clone_size: .; d_call: .; j_call: TRBJ1-3; cdr3_aa: CASSLGGSGNTIYF; cdr3_nt: TGTGCCAGCAGCTTGGGCGGGTCTGGAAACACCATATATTTT
cdr3_length: 15; v_call: TRBV5-6; clone_size: few; d_call: TRBD1; j_call: TRBJ1-4; cdr3_aa: CASSLQGKFDEKLFF; cdr3_nt: TGTGCCAGCAGCCTACAGGGGAAGTTCGATGAAAAACTGTTTTTT
cdr3_length: 13; v_call: TRBV11-3; clone_size: .; d_call: .; j_call: TRBJ2-1; cdr3_aa: CAQRRLQGSEQFF; cdr3_nt: TGCGCCCAGCGGCGATTACAGGGTAGCGAGCAGTTCTTC
cdr3_length: 15; v_call: TRBV2; clone_size: .; d_call: .; j_call: TRBJ2-1; cdr3_aa: CASLRAGSSYNEQFF; cdr3_nt: TGTGCCAGCTTGCGGGCGGGGAGCTCCTACAATGAGCAGTTCTTC
cdr3_length: 16; v_call: TRBV18; clone_size: .; d_call: TRBD2; j_call: TRBJ2-5; cdr3_aa: CASSPPVSGARETQYF; cdr3_nt: TGTGCCAGCTCACCACCGGTTAGCGGGGCCCGGGAGACCCAGTACTTC
cdr3_length: 15; v_call: TRBV9; clone_size: .; d_call: TRBD1; j_call: TRBJ1-2; cdr3_aa: CASSWTGQGAGGYTF; cdr3_nt: TGTGCCAGCAGCTGGACGGGACAGGGGGCTGGAGGCTACACCTTC
cdr3_length: 13; v_call: TRBV6-5; clone_size: few; d_call: TRBD1; j_call: TRBJ1-1; cdr3_aa: CASRDRAYTEAFF; cdr3_nt: TGTGCCAGCAGGGACAGGGCGTACACTGAAGCTTTCTTT
cdr3_length: 16; v_call: TRBV6-5; clone_size: .; d_call: .; j_call: TRBJ2-5; cdr3_aa: CASSYQLQGFKETQYF; cdr3_nt: TGTGCCAGCAGTTACCAGCTTCAGGGCTTCAAAGAGACCCAGTACTTC
cdr3_length: 15; v_call: TRBV6-5; clone_size: few; d_call: .; j_call: TRBJ2-2; cdr3_aa: CASTPGGWNTGELFF; cdr3_nt: TGTGCCAGCACTCCCGGCGGGTGGAACACCGGGGAGCTGTTTTTT
cdr3_length: 15; v_call: TRBV19; clone_size: .; d_call: TRBD2; j_call: TRBJ2-3; cdr3_aa: CASSITSGGTDTQYF; cdr3_nt: TGTGCCAGTAGTATAACTAGCGGCGGCACAGATACGCAGTATTTT
cdr3_length: 15; v_call: TRBV19; clone_size: .; d_call: TRBD1; j_call: TRBJ1-5; cdr3_aa: CASRSRDSNNQPQHF; cdr3_nt: TGTGCCAGTAGGAGCCGGGACAGCAACAATCAGCCCCAGCATTTT
cdr3_length: 14; v_call: TRBV19; clone_size: .; d_call: TRBD1; j_call: TRBJ1-2; cdr3_aa: CASSIRGRFYGYTF; cdr3_nt: TGTGCCAGTAGTATCAGGGGGCGCTTCTATGGCTACACCTTC
cdr3_length: 15; v_call: TRBV5-1; clone_size: .; d_call: TRBD1; j_call: TRBJ1-1; cdr3_aa: CASSWGGTGNTEAFF; cdr3_nt: TGCGCCAGCAGCTGGGGGGGGACAGGGAACACTGAAGCTTTCTTT
cdr3_length: 19; v_call: TRBV27; clone_size: .; d_call: TRBD1; j_call: TRBJ2-3; cdr3_aa: CASSFFVKPGTGGPDTQYF; cdr3_nt: TGTGCCAGCAGTTTTTTTGTTAAGCCTGGGACAGGGGGACCAGATACGCAGTATTTT
cdr3_length: 15; v_call: TRBV27; clone_size: once; d_call: .; j_call: TRBJ2-3; cdr3_aa: CASRPPGISTDTQYF; cdr3_nt: TGTGCCAGCAGACCCCCGGGTATCTCCACAGATACGCAGTATTTT
cdr3_length: 13; v_call: TRBV7-2; clone_size: .; d_call: .; j_call: TRBJ1-1; cdr3_aa: CASSLGVDTEAFF; cdr3_nt: TGTGCCAGCAGCTTAGGCGTGGACACTGAAGCTTTCTTT
cdr3_length: 16; v_call: TRBV7-9; clone_size: .; d_call: TRBD2; j_call: TRBJ2-1; cdr3_aa: CASSLEPSGTWNEQFF; cdr3_nt: TGTGCCAGCAGCTTAGAGCCTAGCGGGACTTGGAATGAGCAGTTCTTC
cdr3_length: 12; v_call: TRBV6-5; clone_size: once; d_call: TRBD2; j_call: TRBJ2-7; cdr3_aa: CASSYLAGEQYF; cdr3_nt: TGTGCCAGCAGTTACCTAGCGGGGGAGCAGTACTTC
cdr3_length: 15; v_call: TRBV7-2; clone_size: .; d_call: TRBD1; j_call: TRBJ2-7; cdr3_aa: CASSLGQLSSYEQYF; cdr3_nt: TGTGCCAGCAGCTTGGGACAGCTAAGCTCCTACGAGCAGTACTTC
cdr3_length: 16; v_call: TRBV6-6; clone_size: .; d_call: TRBD1; j_call: TRBJ1-6; cdr3_aa: CASIPTTRGQNSPLHF; cdr3_nt: TGTGCCAGCATCCCTACAACGAGGGGACAGAATTCACCCCTCCACTTT
cdr3_length: 13; v_call: TRBV2; clone_size: .; d_call: .; j_call: TRBJ2-1; cdr3_aa: CASSVPENNEQFF; cdr3_nt: TGTGCCAGCAGTGTTCCCGAGAACAATGAGCAGTTCTTC
cdr3_length: 16; v_call: TRBV4-2; clone_size: few; d_call: TRBD2; j_call: TRBJ2-5; cdr3_aa: CASSQGTSGREETQYF; cdr3_nt: TGTGCCAGCAGCCAAGGGACTAGCGGGAGGGAGGAGACCCAGTACTTC
cdr3_length: 12; v_call: TRBV11-3; clone_size: .; d_call: .; j_call: TRBJ2-1; cdr3_aa: CASSFGDNEQFF; cdr3_nt: TGTGCCAGCAGCTTCGGGGACAATGAGCAGTTCTTC
cdr3_length: 15; v_call: TRBV19; clone_size: .; d_call: .; j_call: TRBJ2-1; cdr3_aa: CASSMVGSSYNEQFF; cdr3_nt: TGTGCCAGTAGTATGGTGGGGAGCTCCTACAATGAGCAGTTCTTC
cdr3_length: 16; v_call: TRBV9; clone_size: .; d_call: .; j_call: TRBJ1-1; cdr3_aa: CASSVDKRGLVTEAFF; cdr3_nt: TGTGCCAGCAGCGTAGATAAACGGGGTCTAGTGACTGAAGCTTTCTTT
cdr3_length: 17; v_call: TRBV9; clone_size: .; d_call: .; j_call: TRBJ1-2; cdr3_aa: CASSATGTREEDYGYTF; cdr3_nt: TGTGCCAGCAGCGCCACCGGGACACGCGAGGAGGACTATGGCTACACCTTC
cdr3_length: 15; v_call: TRBV5-1; clone_size: once; d_call: .; j_call: TRBJ1-6; cdr3_aa: CASSLSPGGNSPLHF; cdr3_nt: TGCGCCAGCAGCTTGTCTCCAGGTGGTAATTCACCCCTCCACTTT
cdr3_length: 14; v_call: TRBV2; clone_size: .; d_call: TRBD1; j_call: TRBJ1-5; cdr3_aa: CASSGDRGNQPQHF; cdr3_nt: TGTGCCAGCTCGGGGGACAGGGGAAATCAGCCCCAGCATTTT
cdr3_length: 14; v_call: TRBV5-1; clone_size: .; d_call: .; j_call: TRBJ2-1; cdr3_aa: CASSLAGVLNEQFF; cdr3_nt: TGCGCCAGCAGCTTGGCAGGGGTCCTCAATGAGCAGTTCTTC
cdr3_length: 17; v_call: TRBV5-8; clone_size: .; d_call: TRBD1; j_call: TRBJ1-4; cdr3_aa: CASSLETGGPSPEKLFF; cdr3_nt: TGTGCCAGCAGCTTGGAGACAGGGGGGCCGTCGCCTGAAAAACTGTTTTTT
cdr3_length: 14; v_call: TRBV7-6; clone_size: .; d_call: .; j_call: TRBJ2-1; cdr3_aa: CASSLAGGGHEQFF; cdr3_nt: TGTGCCAGCAGCTTAGCGGGAGGGGGACATGAGCAGTTCTTC
cdr3_length: 15; v_call: TRBV27; clone_size: once; d_call: .; j_call: TRBJ2-3; cdr3_aa: CASSSHRTSTDTQYF; cdr3_nt: TGTGCCAGCAGTTCCCACAGGACATCCACAGATACGCAGTATTTT
cdr3_length: 15; v_call: TRBV6-1; clone_size: .; d_call: TRBD1; j_call: TRBJ2-1; cdr3_aa: CASIRGRSSYNEQFF; cdr3_nt: TGTGCCAGCATCAGGGGGCGGAGCTCCTACAATGAGCAGTTCTTC
cdr3_length: 18; v_call: TRBV19; clone_size: .; d_call: .; j_call: TRBJ1-5; cdr3_aa: CASSTLRQGIRVKQPQHF; cdr3_nt: TGTGCCAGTAGTACCCTACGGCAGGGTATAAGGGTCAAGCAGCCCCAGCATTTT
cdr3_length: 14; v_call: TRBV6-6; clone_size: .; d_call: .; j_call: TRBJ2-5; cdr3_aa: CASSYQGWVETQYF; cdr3_nt: TGTGCCAGCAGTTACCAGGGTTGGGTAGAGACCCAGTACTTC
cdr3_length: 13; v_call: TRBV9; clone_size: .; d_call: TRBD1; j_call: TRBJ2-7; cdr3_aa: CASSPRTGGEQYF; cdr3_nt: TGTGCCAGCAGCCCCAGGACAGGGGGCGAGCAGTACTTC
cdr3_length: 15; v_call: TRBV4-2; clone_size: .; d_call: .; j_call: TRBJ2-7; cdr3_aa: CASSRQLGNSYEQYF; cdr3_nt: TGTGCCAGCAGCCGACAGCTAGGGAATAGTTACGAGCAGTACTTC
cdr3_length: 16; v_call: TRBV6-5; clone_size: once; d_call: .; j_call: TRBJ1-4; cdr3_aa: CASSYGAEVLNEKLFF; cdr3_nt: TGTGCCAGCAGTTACGGCGCGGAGGTTTTGAATGAAAAACTGTTTTTT
cdr3_length: 16; v_call: TRBV4-3; clone_size: .; d_call: .; j_call: TRBJ2-2; cdr3_aa: CASSQTHGMNTGELFF; cdr3_nt: TGCGCCAGCAGCCAAACACACGGGATGAACACCGGGGAGCTGTTTTTT
cdr3_length: 11; v_call: TRBV27; clone_size: .; d_call: .; j_call: TRBJ1-1; cdr3_aa: CATSWNTEAFF; cdr3_nt: TGTGCCACTTCGTGGAACACTGAAGCTTTCTTT
cdr3_length: 13; v_call: TRBV10-3; clone_size: .; d_call: .; j_call: TRBJ1-2; cdr3_aa: CAIEGEEAYGYTF; cdr3_nt: TGTGCCATCGAAGGGGAAGAGGCCTATGGCTACACCTTC
cdr3_length: 16; v_call: TRBV29-1; clone_size: few; d_call: .; j_call: TRBJ1-1; cdr3_aa: CSVEKGLETMNTEAFF; cdr3_nt: TGCAGCGTTGAAAAGGGTTTGGAGACTATGAACACTGAAGCTTTCTTT
cdr3_length: 15; v_call: TRBV7-2; clone_size: .; d_call: TRBD2; j_call: TRBJ2-7; cdr3_aa: CASSSPGTNHYEQYF; cdr3_nt: TGTGCCAGCAGCTCCCCCGGGACTAACCACTACGAGCAGTACTTC
cdr3_length: 17; v_call: TRBV28; clone_size: .; d_call: .; j_call: TRBJ1-1; cdr3_aa: CASSLPLLPGARDEAFF; cdr3_nt: TGTGCCAGCAGTTTACCCCTCCTACCAGGGGCCCGGGATGAAGCTTTCTTT
cdr3_length: 13; v_call: TRBV7-9; clone_size: .; d_call: .; j_call: TRBJ1-6; cdr3_aa: CASSSVTESPLHF; cdr3_nt: TGTGCCAGCAGCTCAGTGACAGAGTCACCCCTCCACTTT
cdr3_length: 13; v_call: TRBV10-3; clone_size: .; d_call: .; j_call: TRBJ2-5; cdr3_aa: CAISLTTQETQYF; cdr3_nt: TGTGCCATCAGTTTGACTACACAAGAGACCCAGTACTTC
cdr3_length: 16; v_call: TRBV5-6; clone_size: .; d_call: TRBD1; j_call: TRBJ1-2; cdr3_aa: CASSRGGQGSNYGYTF; cdr3_nt: TGTGCCAGCAGCCGTGGGGGACAGGGCTCGAACTATGGCTACACCTTC